This T cell receptor (beta chain) was captured by sequencing in a study of shared clonotypes between healthy human individuals. Study information: Each donor contributed plates that comprised three CD4 naive, three CD4 memory, two CD8 naive and one CD8 memory.

Findings and caveats of the study: Unshared clonotypes carried lower generation probabilities than those common to all four donors.

It was 200 to 250 ng DNA, around 32,000 T cell genomes, that sorted-subset replicate PCRs used. Assay: immunoSEQ multiplex PCR; the TCRdb copy retains only in-frame clones and omits some. The sample lists roughly 1,500,000 clones; around 98.5% were seen once. About this clone: Antigen specificity is unknown.

With V trimmed by 1 base and J by 5 bases, 13 bases remained unmatched. The CDR3 loop spans 18 amino acids. Germline V gene lookup returns CDR1 LGHNA and CDR2 YNFKEQ. This sequence originates from a man under 40 in good health. V gene TRBV4-2 combines with J gene TRBJ2-5, with 10 bases lining up with TRBD2. The specimen was naive CD4+ T cells sorted from blood. The subset denotes: CD45RA+ positively selected. CDR3 DNA: TGTGCCAGCAGCCAAGGAGTTCTAGCGGGAGAGAATCGGGAGACCCAGTACTTC. Translating it yields CASSQGVLAGENRETQYF.